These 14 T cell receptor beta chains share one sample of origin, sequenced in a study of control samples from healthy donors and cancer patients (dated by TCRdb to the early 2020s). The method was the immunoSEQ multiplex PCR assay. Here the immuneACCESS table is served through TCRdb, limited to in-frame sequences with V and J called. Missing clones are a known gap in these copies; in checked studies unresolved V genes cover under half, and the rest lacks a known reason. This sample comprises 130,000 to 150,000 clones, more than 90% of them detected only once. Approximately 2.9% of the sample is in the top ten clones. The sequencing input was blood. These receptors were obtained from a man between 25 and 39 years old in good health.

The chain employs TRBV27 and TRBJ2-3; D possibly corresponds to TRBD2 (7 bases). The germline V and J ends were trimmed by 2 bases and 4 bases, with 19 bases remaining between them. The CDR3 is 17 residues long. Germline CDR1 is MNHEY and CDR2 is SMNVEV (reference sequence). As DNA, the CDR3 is TGTGCCAGCAGTTTAAGGGGGGGGTGGCAGGGTCCAGATACGCAGTATTTT. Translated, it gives CASSLRGGWQGPDTQYF.

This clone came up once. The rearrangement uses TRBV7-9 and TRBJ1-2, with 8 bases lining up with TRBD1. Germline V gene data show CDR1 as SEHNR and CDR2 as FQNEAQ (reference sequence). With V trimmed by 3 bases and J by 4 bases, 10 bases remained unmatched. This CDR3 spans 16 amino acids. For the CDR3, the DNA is TGTGCCAGCAGCTTGGGGGGGACAGGAAAGGGCTATGGCTACACCTTC. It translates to CASSLGGTGKGYGYTF.

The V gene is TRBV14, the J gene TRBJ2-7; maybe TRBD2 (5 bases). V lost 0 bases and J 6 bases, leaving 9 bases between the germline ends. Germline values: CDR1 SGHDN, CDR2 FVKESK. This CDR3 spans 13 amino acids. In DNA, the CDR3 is TGTGCCAGCAGCCAAGATCCGGGGATCGAGCAGTACTTC. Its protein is CASSQDPGIEQYF.

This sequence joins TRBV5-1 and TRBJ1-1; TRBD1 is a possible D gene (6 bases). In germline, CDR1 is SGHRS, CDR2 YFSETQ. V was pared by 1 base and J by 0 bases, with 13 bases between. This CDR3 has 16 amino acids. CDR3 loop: CASSLSERTVNTEAFF. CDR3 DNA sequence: TGCGCCAGCAGCTTGAGTGAGCGGACAGTGAACACTGAAGCTTTCTTT.

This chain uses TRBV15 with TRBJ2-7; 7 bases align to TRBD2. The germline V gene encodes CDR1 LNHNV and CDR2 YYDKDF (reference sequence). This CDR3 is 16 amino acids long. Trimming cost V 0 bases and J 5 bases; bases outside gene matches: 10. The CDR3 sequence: CATSRDWREGQDEQYF. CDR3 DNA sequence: TGTGCCACCAGCAGAGATTGGAGGGAGGGGCAAGACGAGCAGTACTTC. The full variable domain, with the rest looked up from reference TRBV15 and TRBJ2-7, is DAMVIQNPRYQVTQFGKPVTLSCSQTLNHNVMYWYQQKSSQAPKLLFHYYDKDFNNEADTPDNFQSRRPNTSFCFLDIRSPGLGDTAMYLCATSRDWREGQDEQYFGPGTRLTVT.

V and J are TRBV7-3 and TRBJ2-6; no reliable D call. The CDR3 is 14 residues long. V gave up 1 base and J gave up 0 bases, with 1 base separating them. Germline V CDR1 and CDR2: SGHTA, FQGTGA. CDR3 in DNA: TGTGCCAGCAGCTTAAGCTCTGGGGCCAACGTCCTGACTTTC. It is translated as CASSLSSGANVLTF.

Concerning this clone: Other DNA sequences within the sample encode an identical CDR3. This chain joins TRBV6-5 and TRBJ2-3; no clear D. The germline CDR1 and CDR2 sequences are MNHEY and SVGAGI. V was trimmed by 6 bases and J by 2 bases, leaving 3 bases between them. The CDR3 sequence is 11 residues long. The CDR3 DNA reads TGTGCCAGCAGACTCACAGATACGCAGTATTTT. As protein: CASRLTDTQYF.

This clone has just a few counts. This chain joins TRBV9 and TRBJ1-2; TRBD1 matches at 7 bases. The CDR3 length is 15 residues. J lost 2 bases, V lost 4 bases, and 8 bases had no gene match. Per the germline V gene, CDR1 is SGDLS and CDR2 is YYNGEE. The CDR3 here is CASSKDPGQNYGYTF. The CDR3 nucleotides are TGTGCCAGCAGCAAAGACCCGGGACAGAACTATGGCTACACCTTC.

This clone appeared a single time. CDR3 coding DNA: TGTGCCAGCAGCCACGAGGGACAGCAATTAGCCAATGAGCAGTTCTTC. This sequence encodes CASSHEGQQLANEQFF. V is TRBV27 and J is TRBJ2-1; TRBD1 agrees at 7 bases. J gave up 6 bases and V 6 bases, and 14 bases lay outside the gene matches. Germline V lookup: CDR1 MNHEY, CDR2 SMNVEV (reference sequence). The CDR3 runs to 16 residues.

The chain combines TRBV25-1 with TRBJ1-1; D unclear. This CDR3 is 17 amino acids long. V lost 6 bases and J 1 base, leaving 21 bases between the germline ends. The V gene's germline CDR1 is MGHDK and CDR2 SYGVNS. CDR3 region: CASSRLIRTDQNTEAFF. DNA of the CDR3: TGTGCCAGCAGCCGCCTAATTCGGACGGACCAGAACACTGAAGCTTTCTTT.

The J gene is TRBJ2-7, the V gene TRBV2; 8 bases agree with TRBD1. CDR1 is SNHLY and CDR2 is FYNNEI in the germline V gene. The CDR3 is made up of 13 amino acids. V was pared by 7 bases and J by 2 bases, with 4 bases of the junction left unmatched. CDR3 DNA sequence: TGTGCCAGCATACGACAGGGGACCTACGAGCAGTACTTC. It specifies CASIRQGTYEQYF.

The CDR3 nucleotides read TGCGCCAGCAGCTTGGGACCGAACACCGGGGAGCTGTTTTTT. It specifies CASSLGPNTGELFF. This sequence joins TRBV5-1 and TRBJ2-2, with D uncertain. This CDR3 has 14 residues. CDR1 and CDR2 (germline): SGHRS, YFSETQ. Trimming stripped 0 bases from V and 0 bases from J, with 3 bases between.

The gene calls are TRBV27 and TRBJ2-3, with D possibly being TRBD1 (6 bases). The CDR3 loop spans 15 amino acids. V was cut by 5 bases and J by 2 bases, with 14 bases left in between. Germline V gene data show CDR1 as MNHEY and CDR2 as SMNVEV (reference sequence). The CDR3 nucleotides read TGTGCCAGCAGTCTACGACAGGTCCACACAGATACGCAGTATTTT. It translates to CASSLRQVHTDTQYF.

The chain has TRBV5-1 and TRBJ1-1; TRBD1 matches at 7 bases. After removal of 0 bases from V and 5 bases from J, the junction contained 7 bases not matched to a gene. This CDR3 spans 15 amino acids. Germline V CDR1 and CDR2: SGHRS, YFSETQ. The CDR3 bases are TGCGCCAGCAGCTTGGTGTCAGGGGGAAGGACTGAAGCTTTCTTT. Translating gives CASSLVSGGRTEAFF.